This is a list of T cell receptor beta chains from one sample in a study of CXCR3-negative and CXCR3-positive naive CD8 T cells. TCRdb re-called the 5' RACE reads; every CDR3 protein appears as one record, without DNA. The specimen's table records more than 80,000 distinct CDR3 sequences. The sequencing sample was made of naive CXCR3+ CD8+ T cells from blood. These receptors were taken from a human donor in good health. Some clones in this sample may be carry-over from other donors' samples. CDR3s include the opening cysteine and the closing phenylalanine or tryptophan.

V gene: TRBV20-1; CDR3 length: 17; J gene: TRBJ2-1; CDR3 protein: CSARDPGLAGAYNEQFF
V gene: TRBV20-1; CDR3 length: 14; J gene: TRBJ2-5; CDR3 protein: CSARDRQFQETQYF
V gene: TRBV4-2; CDR3 length: 14; J gene: TRBJ2-7; CDR3 protein: CASSQVEAKGEQYF
V gene: TRBV5-1; CDR3 length: 13; J gene: TRBJ1-2; CDR3 protein: CASSLARLYGYTF
V gene: TRBV5-1; CDR3 length: 17; J gene: TRBJ2-1; CDR3 protein: CASSPYSGTGTYNEQFF
V gene: TRBV7-9; CDR3 length: 14; J gene: TRBJ2-1; CDR3 protein: CASPAPHSYNEQFF
V gene: TRBV10-3; CDR3 length: 18; J gene: TRBJ2-5; CDR3 protein: CAISESSTSGGPQETQYF
V gene: TRBV6-6; CDR3 length: 11; J gene: TRBJ2-7; CDR3 protein: CASSYFYEQYF
V gene: TRBV29-1; CDR3 length: 13; J gene: TRBJ2-2; CDR3 protein: CSGTHSNTGELFF
V gene: TRBV6-6; CDR3 length: 15; J gene: TRBJ2-7; CDR3 protein: CASSYSAGSGWEQYF
V gene: TRBV3-1; CDR3 length: 16; J gene: TRBJ2-2; CDR3 protein: CASSQDSNLYTGELFF
V gene: TRBV30; CDR3 length: 14; J gene: TRBJ1-1; CDR3 protein: CAWSFGAGAGEAFF
V gene: TRBV7-9; CDR3 length: 14; J gene: TRBJ2-5; CDR3 protein: CASSEPGTEENQYF
V gene: TRBV5-6; CDR3 length: 13; J gene: TRBJ1-1; CDR3 protein: CASSLEAVTEAFF
V gene: TRBV30; CDR3 length: 14; J gene: TRBJ1-5; CDR3 protein: CAWSLAGYNQPQHF
V gene: TRBV20-1; CDR3 length: 15; J gene: TRBJ2-7; CDR3 protein: CSARGLLAGAYEQYF
V gene: TRBV29-1; CDR3 length: 15; J gene: TRBJ2-3; CDR3 protein: CSVEDRSTSLDTQYF
V gene: TRBV7-9; CDR3 length: 15; J gene: TRBJ2-7; CDR3 protein: CASSSGGGAPGEQYF
V gene: TRBV27; CDR3 length: 15; J gene: TRBJ1-2; CDR3 protein: CASSLSIRDRYGYTF
V gene: TRBV5-6; CDR3 length: 15; J gene: TRBJ1-1; CDR3 protein: CASSTPGLRNTEAFF
V gene: TRBV7-6; CDR3 length: 13; J gene: TRBJ2-3; CDR3 protein: CASSLDDTDTQYF
V gene: TRBV7-9; CDR3 length: 13; J gene: TRBJ2-1; CDR3 protein: CASSASPYNEQFF
V gene: TRBV7-3; CDR3 length: 16; J gene: TRBJ2-6; CDR3 protein: CASSPSHWSGANVLTF
V gene: TRBV5-1; CDR3 length: 16; J gene: TRBJ2-7; CDR3 protein: CASSARLAGGQETQYF
V gene: TRBV24-1; CDR3 length: 13; J gene: TRBJ2-1; CDR3 protein: CATSDPNYNEQFF
V gene: TRBV28; CDR3 length: 14; J gene: TRBJ2-7; CDR3 protein: CASSVTGGRYEQYF
V gene: TRBV7-2; CDR3 length: 15; J gene: TRBJ2-7; CDR3 protein: CASSPPGLAGVEQYF
V gene: TRBV7-9; CDR3 length: 15; J gene: TRBJ1-1; CDR3 protein: CASSLGGGPNTEAFF